This T cell receptor beta chain was found in a study of shared clonotypes between healthy human individuals. All the donors were Caucasian adults who lived in Nashville, Tennessee. Whole-study results and caveats: Expectations were that clonotype sharing among donors would be affected by sequencing depth. Non-shared clonotypes were found to have lower generation probabilities than the clonotypes that were shared by all four of the sorted-subset donors.

Trimming at V came to 4 bases and at J to 7 bases, leaving 10 bases not matched to a gene. This CDR3 is built from 15 residues. Germline V gene lookup returns CDR1 SGHAT and CDR2 FQNNGV. Genomic DNA of every subset was divided equally among multiple immunoSEQ plates. TCRdb keeps only in-frame clones here, not all; method: immunoSEQ multiplex PCR. The profile shows roughly 1 million clones, approximately 68% of them singletons. As regards this clone: Its antigen is not known.

The V and J genes are TRBV11-2 and TRBJ2-1; TRBD2 aligns across 7 bases. The sequence derives from a man between 18 and 35 years old in good health. The sequenced material came from memory CD4+ T cells sorted from blood. The subset: CD45RA-negative fraction. In DNA form, the CDR3 reads TGTGCCAGCAGCTCGCAAGCGGGACCCGCGAATGAGCAGTTCTTC. Translation: CASSSQAGPANEQFF. The full variable domain, rest sourced from reference TRBV11-2 and TRBJ2-1, is EAGVAQSPRYKIIEKRQSVAFWCNPISGHATLYWYQQILGQGPKLLIQFQNNGVVDDSQLPKDRFSAERLKGVDSTLKIQPAKLEDSAVYLCASSSQAGPANEQFFGPGTRLTVL.